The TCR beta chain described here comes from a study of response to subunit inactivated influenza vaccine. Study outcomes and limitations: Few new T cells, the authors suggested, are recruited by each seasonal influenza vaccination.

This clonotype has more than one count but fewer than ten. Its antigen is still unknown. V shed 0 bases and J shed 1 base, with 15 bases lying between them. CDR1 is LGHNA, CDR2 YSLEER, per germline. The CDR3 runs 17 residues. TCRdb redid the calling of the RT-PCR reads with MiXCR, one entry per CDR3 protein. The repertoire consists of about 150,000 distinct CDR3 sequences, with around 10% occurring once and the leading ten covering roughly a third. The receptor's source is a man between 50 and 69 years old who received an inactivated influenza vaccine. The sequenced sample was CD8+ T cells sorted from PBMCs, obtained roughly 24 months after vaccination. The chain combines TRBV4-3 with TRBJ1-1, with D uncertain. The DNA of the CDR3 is TGCGCCAGCAGCCAAGATGTCCGCTTGAGCTCGAACACTGAAGCTTTCTTT. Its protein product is CASSQDVRLSSNTEAFF.